A selection of T cell receptor beta chains follows, all from one sample in a study of glioma-infiltrating T cells after dendritic cell vaccination. The table came from immunoSEQ multiplex PCR; TCRdb's copy has only in-frame clones and leaves some out. Of 100,000 or so clones detected, 90% appear once; the ten largest clones hold 2.7%. Sample: blood, taken after dendritic cell vaccination. These receptors came from a human donor with glioblastoma. The CDR3 runs from the conserved cysteine through the conserved F or W. Fields, in order: clone size, V gene, CDR3 protein. Expanded clones are given a class, and other clones once, few, many or no size at all.

clone_size: once; v_call: TRBV27; cdr3_aa: CASSFNTGYEQYF
clone_size: NA; v_call: TRBV29-1; cdr3_aa: CSVLPVQGAVETQYF
clone_size: NA; v_call: TRBV5-1; cdr3_aa: CASSLGQGWTEAFF
clone_size: NA; v_call: TRBV14; cdr3_aa: CASSQDRGARGNTIYF
clone_size: NA; v_call: TRBV6-1; cdr3_aa: CASSETASTGELFF
clone_size: NA; v_call: TRBV5-1; cdr3_aa: CASSFASGSTDTQYF
clone_size: NA; v_call: TRBV7-9; cdr3_aa: CASSTGLAGAGEQYF
clone_size: once; v_call: TRBV2; cdr3_aa: CASPWRGRTDTQYF
clone_size: NA; v_call: TRBV7-9; cdr3_aa: CASSYRLAGETQYF
clone_size: NA; v_call: TRBV27; cdr3_aa: CASSPSLAGSYNEQFF
clone_size: NA; v_call: TRBV11-2; cdr3_aa: CASSLQQGNTEAFF
clone_size: NA; v_call: TRBV9; cdr3_aa: CASSVAPTSDQPQHF
clone_size: NA; v_call: TRBV5-1; cdr3_aa: CASSLGGRLDNEQFF
clone_size: NA; v_call: TRBV7-3; cdr3_aa: CASSLSGLPTTEAFF